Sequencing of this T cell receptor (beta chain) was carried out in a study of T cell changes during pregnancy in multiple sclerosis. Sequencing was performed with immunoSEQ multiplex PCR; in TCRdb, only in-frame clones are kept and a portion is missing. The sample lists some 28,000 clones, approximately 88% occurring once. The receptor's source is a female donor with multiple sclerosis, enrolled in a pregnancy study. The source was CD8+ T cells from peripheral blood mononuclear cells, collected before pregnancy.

CDR3 in amino acids: CASSRGSVYEQYF. CDR3 coding DNA: TGTGCCAGCAGCAGGGGGTCAGTCTACGAGCAGTACTTC. The chain links TRBV27 to TRBJ2-7, with 7 positions matching TRBD1. The ends lost 6 bases at V and 3 bases at J; junction bases unmatched: 5. Germline values: CDR1 MNHEY, CDR2 SMNVEV (reference sequence). This CDR3 comprises 13 residues.